This T cell receptor beta chain was retrieved from a study of blood T cells in healthy people across ages. Using a J-beta primer mix together with a sample-barcoded 5' primer, a second PCR was run for roughly 7 to 12 cycles. Sequencing yielded, for each sample, at least 3 million paired-end reads carrying CDR3. A single record per CDR3 protein comes from TCRdb applying MiXCR to the 5' RACE reads. The data hold fewer than 650,000 distinct CDR3 sequences, with about 25% observed a single time. The length of the CDR3 is 15 residues. Trimming left V 3 bases short and J 4 bases short, with 13 bases between. Germline loops: CDR1 MNHEY, CDR2 SMNVEV (reference sequence). The sample was also reused in another study, on T cells of mothers and their children. This second study notes: Normalized overlap was always slightly, never significantly, higher in related than unrelated mother-child pairs.

The receptor's source is a boy between 2 and 10 years old in good health. The source material was blood. The chain is built from TRBV27 and TRBJ2-4; D could derive from TRBD1 or TRBD2 (6 bases each). CDR3 nucleotides: TGTGCCAGCAGTTTTAGGGGGAGCGGGAAAAACATTCAGTACTTC. It is translated as CASSFRGSGKNIQYF.